This is a list of T cell receptor beta chains from one sample in a study of neoadjuvant anti-PD-1 for oral cavity cancer. Libraries were prepared by immunoSEQ multiplex PCR; TCRdb keeps only in-frame clonotypes and omits some of them. The data contain around 65,000 clones, less than 90% of them seen just once; the ten biggest clones take up more than 2.5%. This specimen consisted of PBMCs, obtained after nivolumab (anti-PD-1) treatment. Source of these receptors: a person between 35 and 79 years old with oral cavity squamous cell carcinoma. The CDR3 runs from the conserved cysteine through the conserved F or W. The order of the fields is D gene, V gene, clone size, J gene, CDR3 protein, CDR3 DNA. D genes are given only for firm matches. Part of the rows lack a size; the others show once, few, many or a class for expanded clones.

TRBD1	TRBV5-6	NA	TRBJ1-5	CASSRRMTGSPRPQHF	TGTGCCAGCAGCCGGAGGATGACAGGGTCCCCGAGGCCCCAGCATTTT
NA	TRBV9	NA	TRBJ2-2	CASSVTATGTGELFF	TGTGCCAGCAGCGTAACCGCCACGGGCACCGGGGAGCTGTTTTTT
NA	TRBV15	NA	TRBJ1-4	CATSRDFLGASDEKLFF	TGTGCCACCAGCAGAGATTTTTTGGGGGCATCAGACGAAAAACTGTTTTTT
NA	TRBV7-8	NA	TRBJ2-5	CAVRIPRVLASQETQYF	TGTGCCGTCCGTATTCCTCGTGTGCTAGCGTCGCAAGAGACCCAGTACTTC
TRBD2	TRBV10-3	NA	TRBJ2-3	CAISESPGLAGGLAQYF	TGTGCCATCAGTGAGTCCCCGGGACTAGCGGGGGGGCTTGCGCAGTATTTT
NA	TRBV7-9	once	TRBJ1-4	CASSFSSGTTTEKLFF	TGTGCCAGCAGCTTCTCCTCCGGAACAACTACTGAAAAACTGTTTTTT
NA	TRBV6-5	NA	TRBJ1-1	CASSPRWNTEAFF	TGTGCCAGCAGCCCCCGTTGGAACACTGAAGCTTTCTTT
NA	TRBV27	NA	TRBJ1-4	CASSLDRQNSEKLFF	TGTGCCAGCAGTTTAGATCGCCAAAACTCCGAAAAACTGTTTTTT
NA	TRBV6-6	NA	TRBJ2-7	CASSSDSYEQYF	TGTGCCAGCAGTAGCGACTCCTACGAGCAGTACTTC
NA	TRBV4-1	NA	TRBJ1-1	CASSPYLQTGNTEAFF	TGCGCCAGCAGCCCCTACCTCCAGACAGGGAACACTGAAGCTTTCTTT
NA	TRBV30	NA	TRBJ2-1	CAWSVLRLPGQFF	TGTGCCTGGAGTGTACTGCGGCTCCCGGGGCAGTTCTTC
TRBD2	TRBV20-1	NA	TRBJ2-5	CTSGRQETQYF	TGCACTAGCGGGAGACAAGAGACCCAGTACTTC
NA	TRBV6-5	NA	TRBJ2-7	CASSLDSFYEQYF	TGTGCCAGCAGTTTGGACAGCTTTTACGAGCAGTACTTC
TRBD1	TRBV5-1	NA	TRBJ1-2	CASSYGQGAGYTF	TGCGCCAGCAGCTACGGACAGGGAGCTGGCTACACCTTC
NA	TRBV7-9	NA	TRBJ1-2	CASSLAPGSYGYTF	TGTGCCAGCAGCTTAGCCCCAGGGTCCTATGGCTACACCTTC
NA	TRBV7-8	NA	TRBJ2-1	CASSSKRVRSYNEQFF	TGTGCCAGCAGCTCGAAGCGGGTACGTTCCTACAATGAGCAGTTCTTC
NA	TRBV4-1	medium-sized	TRBJ1-1	CASSQKVRALSGVYTEAFF	TGCGCCAGCAGCCAAAAAGTAAGGGCCTTATCAGGGGTATACACTGAAGCTTTCTTT
TRBD2	TRBV7-9	NA	TRBJ2-1	CASSKPSGGRYEQFF	TGTGCCAGCAGCAAACCTAGCGGGGGTCGGTATGAGCAGTTCTTC
NA	TRBV6-1	NA	TRBJ1-2	CASSGSTNYGYTF	TGTGCCAGCAGTGGCAGTACTAACTATGGCTACACCTTC
NA	TRBV25-1	NA	TRBJ1-1	CASSESHLRWAEAFF	TGTGCCAGCAGTGAATCCCACTTAAGGTGGGCTGAAGCTTTCTTT
NA	TRBV5-1	NA	TRBJ2-2	CASSLQQGNTGELFF	TGCGCCAGCAGCTTGCAACAGGGGAACACCGGGGAGCTGTTTTTT
NA	TRBV9	few	TRBJ2-1	CASSDRAHGGGDEQFF	TGTGCCAGCAGCGACCGGGCCCACGGAGGGGGAGATGAGCAGTTCTTC
NA	TRBV19	NA	TRBJ1-4	CASSIVTATNEKLFF	TGTGCCAGTAGTATAGTGACGGCAACTAATGAAAAACTGTTTTTT
NA	TRBV9	NA	TRBJ2-3	CASSPGTHGGTDTQYF	TGTGCCAGCAGCCCCGGGACCCATGGGGGGACAGATACGCAGTATTTT
NA	TRBV5-8	NA	TRBJ1-2	CASTPKGGYLLYGYTF	TGTGCCAGCACCCCTAAGGGGGGATACCTTCTATATGGCTACACCTTC
TRBD1	TRBV7-9	few	TRBJ1-1	CASSKDRVYGTEAFF	TGTGCCAGCAGCAAAGACAGGGTGTACGGCACTGAAGCTTTCTTT
NA	TRBV30	once	TRBJ1-1	CAWSVATMNTEAFF	TGTGCCTGGAGTGTGGCCACTATGAACACTGAAGCTTTCTTT
NA	TRBV5-1	NA	TRBJ2-5	CASSPGQKETQYF	TGCGCCAGCAGCCCCGGACAGAAAGAGACCCAGTACTTC
NA	TRBV28	NA	TRBJ1-4	CASSSALEKLFF	TGTGCCAGCAGTTCAGCTCTTGAAAAACTGTTTTTT
NA	TRBV19	NA	TRBJ1-5	CASSSVGQPQHF	TGTGCCAGTAGCTCAGTCGGTCAGCCCCAGCATTTT
TRBD1	TRBV30	NA	TRBJ2-3	CGIRDRGRHTQYF	TGTGGGATCCGGGACAGGGGTAGACATACGCAGTATTTT
NA	TRBV10-2	NA	TRBJ2-5	CASSESRVMGETQYF	TGCGCCAGCAGTGAATCTAGGGTAATGGGGGAGACCCAGTACTTC
TRBD1	TRBV5-1	NA	TRBJ1-1	CASSWDRQNTEAFF	TGCGCCAGCAGCTGGGACAGACAGAACACTGAAGCTTTCTTT
NA	TRBV28	NA	TRBJ1-2	CASTTWNYGYTF	TGTGCCAGCACCACCTGGAACTATGGCTACACCTTC
TRBD2	TRBV4-1	NA	TRBJ2-1	CASSQLAGGRNEQFF	TGCGCCAGCAGCCAACTAGCGGGGGGGCGGAATGAGCAGTTCTTC
NA	TRBV5-6	NA	TRBJ2-2	CASSLRGIGELFF	TGTGCCAGCAGCTTGCGGGGTATCGGGGAGCTGTTTTTT
NA	TRBV9	NA	TRBJ2-3	CASSVTVQGTDTQYF	TGTGCCAGCAGCGTAACGGTCCAGGGGACCGATACGCAGTATTTT
NA	TRBV5-6	NA	TRBJ1-5	CASSSSTQPQHF	TGTGCCAGCAGCTCTAGCACTCAGCCCCAGCATTTT
NA	TRBV5-1	NA	TRBJ1-3	CASSLRNSGNTIYF	TGCGCCAGCAGCTTGCGGAACTCTGGAAACACCATATATTTT
NA	TRBV14	NA	TRBJ2-7	CASSQDDRRRRFYEQYF	TGTGCCAGCAGCCAAGATGATCGAAGGAGACGGTTTTACGAGCAGTACTTC
NA	TRBV5-1	NA	TRBJ1-1	CASSLGPSNTEAFF	TGCGCCAGCAGCTTGGGACCCTCGAACACTGAAGCTTTCTTT
TRBD1	TRBV19	NA	TRBJ2-5	CASSNFRDRVETQYF	TGTGCCAGTAGTAATTTCCGGGACAGGGTTGAGACCCAGTACTTC
TRBD2	TRBV4-1	NA	TRBJ2-7	CASSQDAESSGASYEQYF	TGCGCCAGCAGCCAAGACGCCGAGAGTAGCGGGGCCTCCTACGAGCAGTACTTC
NA	TRBV11-3	NA	TRBJ1-3	CASSLGTGHSAGGNTIYF	TGTGCCAGCAGCTTAGGAACAGGACACTCCGCGGGCGGAAACACCATATATTTT
NA	TRBV27	NA	TRBJ1-2	CASRADSLYGYTF	TGTGCCAGCAGGGCGGACAGTCTCTATGGCTACACCTTC